This T cell receptor beta chain was sequenced during a study of blood T cell repertoires in COVID-19. Study overall: The study drew acute and convalescent COVID-19 samples from the United States, Italy and Spain.

Only in-frame clones appear in the TCRdb table, and some are missing; sequencing was by immunoSEQ multiplex PCR. This table holds over 250,000 clones, about 87% found once. All enrollees were roughly 18 to 95 years old and from under 25 US areas. V lost 3 bases to trimming and J lost 2 bases, with 11 bases between them. The germline CDR1 and CDR2 sequences are SGHRS and YFSETQ. The CDR3 loop spans 14 amino acids. Sequenced input: PBMCs or T cells enriched from blood (not recorded which). The chain combines TRBV5-1 with TRBJ1-1, with D unresolved. This clonotype was obtained from a woman aged 25-40 years who had recovered from COVID-19. CDR3 nucleotides: TGCGCCAGCAGCTCCCCGTACAGTAACACTGAAGCTTTCTTT. As protein: CASSSPYSNTEAFF.